The 14 T cell receptor beta chains presented below share a single source sample, sequenced in a study of T-cell reconstitution after alpha-beta-depleted transplantation in children. Using unique molecular identifiers, the investigators prepared the TCRbeta library. Using its own MiXCR run on the PCR reads, TCRdb lists one record per CDR3 protein. The repertoire includes about 870,000 distinct CDR3 sequences, roughly 16% of them detected once, and around 5% sits in the top ten. Here the sequenced sample was PBMCs, mostly from graft donor cells, taken 360 days after TCRalphabeta/CD19-depleted stem cell transplant. The receptors shown here come from a male patient under 18 who had a stem cell transplant for acute lymphoblastic leukemia, so the T cells may come from the graft donor.

The CDR3 DNA follows: TGCGCCAGCAGCCGAACCGTATTACAGGGGGCGCGGATCGGTTCCTACGAGCAGTACTTC. Translated: CASSRTVLQGARIGSYEQYF. This chain joins TRBV4-1 and TRBJ2-7; the match to TRBD1 covers 9 bases. From germline, CDR1 is MGHRA and CDR2 YSYEKL. The CDR3 spans 20 residues. V lost 4 bases to trimming and J lost 1 base; unmatched junction nucleotides: 20.

The chain uses TRBV6-1 and TRBJ2-2, with 8 bases lining up with TRBD1. Germline V gene data show CDR1 as MNHNS and CDR2 as SASEGT. This CDR3 is 13 amino acids long. V dropped 8 bases and J dropped 4; count of bases not matched to a gene: 3. Here the CDR3 reads CASQTGATGELFF. CDR3 nucleotides: TGTGCCAGCCAGACAGGGGCCACCGGGGAGCTGTTTTTT.

The chain carries TRBV6-1 and TRBJ2-7; 9 bases match TRBD1. CDR3 length: 15 amino acids. Germline V gene sequence: CDR1 MNHNS, CDR2 SASEGT. V shed 3 bases, J shed 5 bases, and the junction held 8 bases outside the gene matches. The CDR3 here is CASSDRDRVLHEQYF. The CDR3 DNA sequence: TGTGCCAGCAGTGACCGGGACAGGGTCTTGCACGAGCAGTACTTC.

This clonotype has a handful of counts. The chain is built from TRBV4-1 and TRBJ2-5; the match to TRBD1 covers 8 bases. The junction had 4 bases not matched to a gene; V was cut back by 1 base and J by 3 bases. The germline V gene has CDR1 MGHRA and CDR2 YSYEKL. The CDR3 is 15 amino acids. In DNA, the CDR3 is TGCGCCAGCAGCCAAGCCCAGGGACAGGAAGAGACCCAGTACTTC. It encodes CASSQAQGQEETQYF.

The chain uses TRBV29-1 and TRBJ2-2; D possibly uses TRBD1 or TRBD2 (6 bases each). This CDR3 spans 15 amino acids. Trimming removed 4 bases at V and 4 bases at J, with 16 bases between. Germline assignment: CDR1 SQVTM and CDR2 ANQGSEA. CDR3 residues: CSVGGAVGVTGELFF. CDR3 bases: TGCAGCGTTGGGGGGGCTGTGGGTGTCACCGGGGAGCTGTTTTTT.

This chain connects TRBV25-1 to TRBJ1-2; 9 positions match TRBD1. The CDR3 has 16 amino acids. CDR1 is MGHDK and CDR2 is SYGVNS in the germline V gene. V was pared by 0 bases and J by 4 bases, with 6 bases of the junction left unmatched. As DNA, the CDR3 is TGTGCCAGCAGTGAATATCCCGGGACAGGGTGCTATGGCTACACCTTC. Protein: CASSEYPGTGCYGYTF.

This clonotype was counted a few times. J is TRBJ2-2 and V is TRBV5-1; D is uncertain. The length of the CDR3 is 13 residues. V shed 1 base and J shed 4 bases, with 5 bases lying between them. Per the germline V gene, CDR1 is SGHRS and CDR2 is YFSETQ. CDR3 DNA: TGCGCCAGCAGCTTGTTCTTCACCGGGGAGCTGTTTTTT. It yields the protein CASSLFFTGELFF. The full variable domain, completed using reference TRBV5-1 and TRBJ2-2, is KAGVTQTPRYLIKTRGQQVTLSCSPISGHRSVSWYQQTPGQGLQFLFEYFSETQRNKGNFPGRFSGRQFSNSRSEMNVSTLELGDSALYLCASSLFFTGELFFGEGSRLTVL.

Ten or more counts support this clonotype. V and J are TRBV25-1 and TRBJ2-7; D is possibly TRBD2 (5 bases). CDR1 is MGHDK, CDR2 SYGVNS, per germline. V was pared by 1 base and J by 6 bases, with 10 bases between. The CDR3 runs to 13 residues. The CDR3 sequence: CASSESGLSEQYF. DNA for the CDR3: TGTGCCAGCAGTGAATCAGGACTTAGCGAGCAGTACTTC.

This clonotype came up a few times. The chain employs TRBV5-1 and TRBJ2-1; 9 positions match TRBD1. The germline V gene encodes CDR1 SGHRS and CDR2 YFSETQ. V lost 5 bases, J lost 8 bases, and 8 bases stayed unmatched. There are 14 residues in the CDR3. CDR3 sequence reads: CASRMRTGAHEQFF. CDR3 DNA sequence: TGCGCCAGCAGAATGAGGACAGGGGCCCATGAGCAGTTCTTC.

The chain couples TRBV13 to TRBJ2-4; D may be TRBD1 (6 bases). V lost 2 bases, J lost 9 bases, and 20 bases lay in between. This CDR3 has 16 amino acids. CDR1 is PRHDT, CDR2 FYEKMQ, per germline (reference sequence). The CDR3 loop is CASSLSTGRAVGIQYF. The CDR3 region has the DNA TGTGCCAGCAGCTTATCGACAGGCCGCGCTGTTGGCATTCAGTACTTC.

This clonotype was found many times. The J gene is TRBJ2-7, the V gene TRBV5-1; D remains unclear. Looked up from germline, CDR1 is SGHRS and CDR2 is YFSETQ. The CDR3 has 14 amino acids. V lost 4 bases and J 0 bases, leaving 11 bases between the germline ends. The CDR3 here is CASSTREYSYEQYF. CDR3 nucleotide sequence: TGCGCCAGCAGCACACGCGAGTACTCCTACGAGCAGTACTTC.

The table lists this clonotype with a few counts. The chain has TRBV29-1 and TRBJ2-2; possible D gene TRBD1, 6 bases. The germline V and J ends were trimmed by 5 bases and 4 bases, with 14 bases remaining between them. CDR1 and CDR2 from the germline V gene are SQVTM and ANQGSEA. This CDR3 spans 14 amino acids. CDR3 sequence: CSVTNRVTTGELFF. The CDR3 coding sequence is TGCAGCGTTACGAACAGGGTGACCACCGGGGAGCTGTTTTTT.

This chain uses TRBV6-5 with TRBJ2-5, with D perhaps matching TRBD2 (6 bases). This CDR3 has 14 residues. The germline V gene has CDR1 MNHEY and CDR2 SVGAGI. V was pared by 0 bases and J by 4 bases, with 9 bases between. Here the CDR3 reads CASSYSVGGETQYF. The CDR3 nucleotides read TGTGCCAGCAGTTACTCAGTGGGGGGAGAGACCCAGTACTTC.

The table lists this clonotype with a few counts. V usage is TRBV15 and J usage is TRBJ2-7; no clear D gene. Trimming cost V 0 bases and J 10 bases, with 16 bases left between them. The CDR3 extends over 14 amino acids. Per the germline V gene, CDR1 is LNHNV and CDR2 is YYDKDF (reference sequence). CDR3 in DNA: TGTGCCACCAGCAGAGATAAGGGATTACCGGACCAGTACTTC. Its translation: CATSRDKGLPDQYF.